The present entry profiles one T cell receptor (beta chain) with its context. Its antigen is not identified. This entry comes from a study of shared clonotypes between healthy human individuals. There were only Caucasian adults among the donors, and all lived in Nashville, Tennessee. Genomic DNA came from tens of millions of PBMCs in unsorted samples. Whole-study results and caveats: The study drew on few donors, limiting represented genetic and exposure-history diversity.

Once extracted for a subset, genomic DNA was divided evenly among several immunoSEQ plates. Clones were read by immunoSEQ multiplex PCR, and TCRdb kept only the in-frame ones, dropping some. The profile shows around 510,000 clones, around 81% of them singletons. The source is a woman in her thirties or forties in good health. Some clones in this sample may be carry-over from other donors' samples. The sequenced material came from PBMCs.

The CDR3 sequence is CASSLSIPGELFF. The CDR3 coding sequence is TGTGCCAGCAGTTTATCGATTCCCGGGGAGCTGTTTTTT. The V and J genes are TRBV27 and TRBJ2-2; D ambiguous. Looked up from germline, CDR1 is MNHEY and CDR2 is SMNVEV (reference sequence). The V and J ends lost 0 bases and 6 bases respectively, with 5 bases between them. The CDR3 is made up of 13 amino acids.